Listed here are 32 T cell receptor beta chains from one sample, sequenced in a study of T cells in localized non-small cell lung cancer. Assay used: immunoSEQ multiplex PCR; TCRdb lists only in-frame clones, some missing. The sample contains roughly 33,000 clones, about 88% of which appear only once. The material sequenced was peripheral blood, taken before any cancer treatment. These receptors were collected from a woman between 35 and 75 years old with stage I lung adenocarcinoma.

V and J are TRBV27 and TRBJ2-3, with D uncertain. Trimming stripped 3 bases from V and 0 bases from J, with 10 bases between. CDR1 is MNHEY, CDR2 SMNVEV, per germline (reference sequence). The CDR3 is 15 amino acids. Written as DNA, the CDR3 is TGTGCCAGCAGTTTCACGGAAAGGAGCACAGATACGCAGTATTTT. This translates into CASSFTERSTDTQYF.

The J gene is TRBJ2-1, the V gene TRBV7-9, with 9 bases fitting TRBD1. V shed 4 bases and J 8 bases; nucleotides not matched to a gene: 6. Germline CDR1 SEHNR, CDR2 FQNEAQ (reference sequence). The CDR3 spans 14 residues. The CDR3 DNA is TGTGCCAGCAGCTCCGGGACAGGGTCCGATGAGCAGTTCTTC. Encoded protein: CASSSGTGSDEQFF.

In DNA form, the CDR3 reads TGCGCCAGCAGCCAAGTATTCGGGGCTAGCGGGGCAAGCACAGATACGCAGTATTTT. Protein sequence: CASSQVFGASGASTDTQYF. The chain recombines TRBV4-1 with TRBJ2-3; 9 positions match TRBD2. V shed 1 base and J 0 bases; nucleotides not matched to a gene: 11. Germline V gene data show CDR1 as MGHRA and CDR2 as YSYEKL. The CDR3 contains 19 residues.

As DNA, the CDR3 is TGTGCCAGCAGACCCTCGGGGGTCGATGGCTACACCTTC. Protein: CASRPSGVDGYTF. The chain carries TRBV5-6 and TRBJ1-2, with TRBD1 as a possible D gene (5 bases). The germline CDR1 and CDR2 sequences are SGHDT and YYEEEE. The CDR3 covers 13 residues. Trimming cost V 5 bases and J 6 bases, with 14 bases left between them. Looking up the rest from reference TRBV5-6 and TRBJ1-2 gives the full variable domain: DAGVTQSPTHLIKTRGQQVTLRCSPKSGHDTVSWYQQALGQGPQFIFQYYEEEERQRGNFPDRFSGHQFPNYSSELNVNALLLGDSALYLCASRPSGVDGYTFGSGTRLTVV.

CDR3 nucleotides: TGTGCCAGCAGTTTTTACCCCCCCCGTAGCGGGGGGGAGTACCAAGAGACCCAGTACTTC. The encoded protein is CASSFYPPRSGGEYQETQYF. This chain joins TRBV27 and TRBJ2-5, with 11 bases that match TRBD2. Losses at the gene ends were 3 bases for V and 0 bases for J; bases not matched to a gene: 15. Germline V lookup: CDR1 MNHEY, CDR2 SMNVEV (reference sequence). The CDR3 has 20 residues.

This rearrangement joins TRBV19 to TRBJ2-1; TRBD1 agrees at 10 bases. Trimming took 4 bases from V and 5 from J; bases not matched to a gene: 14. The CDR3 is 18 amino acids. Germline CDR1 reads LNHDA; CDR2 reads SQIVND (reference sequence). The CDR3 DNA sequence: TGTGCCAGTAGTACTTATTCCGGGACAGGGGATCGGGACAATGAGCAGTTCTTC. Translated, it gives CASSTYSGTGDRDNEQFF.

This clone was observed once. V usage is TRBV5-1 and J usage is TRBJ2-2; possibly TRBD1 for D (7 bases). V dropped 4 bases and J dropped 2 bases, with 12 bases sitting between them. Germline lookup yields CDR1 SGHRS and CDR2 YFSETQ. The length of the CDR3 is 15 residues. This CDR3 reads CASSAGTVNTGELFF. DNA of the CDR3: TGCGCCAGCAGCGCGGGGACAGTAAACACCGGGGAGCTGTTTTTT.

The chain uses TRBV6-5 and TRBJ1-2, with D perhaps TRBD1 (5 bases). V lost 0 bases to trimming and J lost 4 bases, with 15 bases between them. CDR1 MNHEY and CDR2 SVGAGI come from the germline V gene. This CDR3 region has 16 residues. CDR3 loop: CASSYSGAGRSYGYTF. CDR3 DNA: TGTGCCAGCAGTTACTCCGGGGCAGGACGCTCCTATGGCTACACCTTC.

V is TRBV6-4 and J is TRBJ1-1; tentative D call: TRBD1 (6 bases). V shed 10 bases and J shed 1 base, with 16 bases lying between them. The germline gives CDR1 MRHNA, CDR2 SNTAGT. This CDR3 comprises 14 residues. CDR3 bases: TGTGCCAACGGGGCCAGGGGCAAGAACACTGAAGCTTTCTTT. Translation gives CANGARGKNTEAFF.

V and J are TRBV4-3 and TRBJ2-3; D not resolved. Trimming pared 2 bases from V and 6 bases from J, leaving 15 bases between. This CDR3 is 15 amino acids long. Germline V CDR1 and CDR2: LGHNA, YSLEER. This chain's CDR3 is CASSQFRRSRDTQYF. CDR3 in DNA: TGCGCCAGCAGCCAATTTCGTCGGTCGCGTGATACGCAGTATTTT.

The rearrangement uses TRBV30 and TRBJ1-4; tentatively, D is TRBD1 (5 bases). The CDR3 has 14 amino acids. The V end lost 5 bases, the J end lost 5 bases, and 15 bases lay between the germline ends. Germline CDR1 is GTSNPN and CDR2 is SVGIG (reference sequence). Written as DNA, the CDR3 is TGTGCCTGGGGTACCGGGACCGCGAATGAAAAACTGTTTTTT. Its translation is CAWGTGTANEKLFF.

The genes are TRBV5-1 and TRBJ2-4, with D tentatively TRBD1 or TRBD2 (5 bases each). The CDR3 length is 15 residues. Germline assignment: CDR1 SGHRS and CDR2 YFSETQ. V lost 0 bases and J 5 bases, leaving 12 bases between the germline ends. The CDR3 spells CASSLEGRDENIQYF. Written as DNA, the CDR3 is TGCGCCAGCAGCTTGGAGGGCAGGGACGAAAACATTCAGTACTTC. The entire variable domain, with the rest obtained from reference TRBV5-1 and TRBJ2-4, is as follows: KAGVTQTPRYLIKTRGQQVTLSCSPISGHRSVSWYQQTPGQGLQFLFEYFSETQRNKGNFPGRFSGRQFSNSRSEMNVSTLELGDSALYLCASSLEGRDENIQYFGAGTRLSVL.

The rearrangement joins TRBV7-6 to TRBJ2-3; tentative D call: TRBD2 (5 bases). Trimming removed 3 bases at V and 6 bases at J, with 16 bases between. The CDR3 length is 15 residues. The germline V gene has CDR1 SGHVS and CDR2 FNYEAQ. The CDR3 coding sequence is TGTGCCAGCAGCTTCCGGGATGAGGCATGGGATACGCAGTATTTT. Translation: CASSFRDEAWDTQYF.

V and J are TRBV6-1 and TRBJ2-5, with a possible D match to TRBD1 (6 bases). The V end lost 2 bases, the J end lost 6 bases, and 16 bases lay between the germline ends. The CDR3 covers 15 residues. From germline, CDR1 is MNHNS and CDR2 SASEGT. The CDR3 here is CASSESGQSSQTQYF. CDR3 DNA sequence: TGTGCCAGCAGTGAATCGGGACAAAGTTCACAGACCCAGTACTTC.

The J gene is TRBJ2-7, the V gene TRBV30, with 7 positions matching TRBD1. The V gene's germline CDR1 is GTSNPN and CDR2 SVGIG (reference sequence). The CDR3 loop spans 13 amino acids. Trimming removed 4 bases from V and 3 bases from J; junction bases left unmatched: 6. The CDR3 here is CAWTPTGIYEQYF. DNA of the CDR3: TGTGCCTGGACCCCGACAGGGATCTACGAGCAGTACTTC.

The gene calls are TRBV5-1 and TRBJ1-5, with 8 bases lining up with TRBD1. V lost 0 bases, J lost 4 bases, and 3 bases stayed unmatched. The CDR3 consists of 15 residues. CDR1 and CDR2 (germline): SGHRS, YFSETQ. The CDR3 loop reads CASSLEGQGNQPQHF. CDR3 DNA sequence: TGCGCCAGCAGCTTGGAAGGACAGGGAAATCAGCCCCAGCATTTT.

This sequence joins TRBV30 and TRBJ1-1, with D perhaps matching TRBD1 (6 bases). The germline V gene encodes CDR1 GTSNPN and CDR2 SVGIG (reference sequence). Trimming removed 2 bases at V and 1 base at J, with 17 bases between. This CDR3 has 16 residues. The CDR3 is CAWSHGTPRANTEAFF. CDR3 sequence (DNA): TGTGCCTGGAGTCACGGGACACCTAGGGCGAACACTGAAGCTTTCTTT.

The genes are TRBV30 and TRBJ2-2, with 9 bases that match TRBD2. V dropped 4 bases and J dropped 7; count of bases not matched to a gene: 13. Germline V gene sequence: CDR1 GTSNPN, CDR2 SVGIG (reference sequence). The CDR3 loop spans 16 amino acids. The CDR3 nucleotides are TGTGCCTGGAACTATGGGGGGACTAGCCGGAGCGGGGAGCTGTTTTTT. Residues: CAWNYGGTSRSGELFF.

V is TRBV27 and J is TRBJ2-3; D is possibly TRBD2 (6 bases). V was cut by 1 base and J by 3 bases, with 11 bases left in between. Germline-derived CDR1 and CDR2 are MNHEY and SMNVEV (reference sequence). The CDR3 consists of 15 residues. The CDR3: CASSLWAGRTDTQYF. CDR3 DNA sequence: TGTGCCAGCAGTTTATGGGCGGGGAGAACAGATACGCAGTATTTT.

V and J are TRBV11-3 and TRBJ2-7, with D possibly being TRBD1 or TRBD2 (6 bases each). CDR3 length: 14 residues. The germline V gene has CDR1 SGHNT and CDR2 YENEEA. V dropped 5 bases and J dropped 2 bases, with 13 bases sitting between them. The CDR3 sequence: CASSLVEGAYEQYF. In DNA form, the CDR3 reads TGTGCCAGCAGCCTCGTGGAGGGGGCCTACGAGCAGTACTTC.

This chain joins TRBV6-1 and TRBJ2-3; maybe TRBD1 (6 bases). This CDR3 region has 15 residues. V was clipped by 2 bases and J by 0 bases, with 9 bases between them. CDR1 MNHNS and CDR2 SASEGT come from the germline V gene. Here the CDR3 reads CASSERTASTDTQYF. CDR3 DNA sequence: TGTGCCAGCAGTGAACGGACAGCTAGCACAGATACGCAGTATTTT.

The chain employs TRBV27 and TRBJ2-7; the D gene is possibly TRBD1 (6 bases). V lost 1 base and J 7 bases, leaving 20 bases between the germline ends. This CDR3 comprises 16 residues. Looked up from germline, CDR1 is MNHEY and CDR2 is SMNVEV (reference sequence). The CDR3 is CASSLFSGTRAGEQYF. The CDR3 region has the DNA TGTGCCAGCAGTTTATTTTCCGGGACACGCGCGGGTGAGCAGTACTTC.

V usage is TRBV4-1 and J usage is TRBJ1-4; no reliable D call. The CDR3 spans 15 residues. The V gene's germline CDR1 is MGHRA and CDR2 YSYEKL. Trimming pared 1 base from V and 5 bases from J, leaving 11 bases between. CDR3 loop: CASSQGFGKNEKLFF. As DNA, the CDR3 is TGCGCCAGCAGCCAAGGATTCGGCAAGAATGAAAAACTGTTTTTT.

The J gene is TRBJ2-6, the V gene TRBV19, with a possible D match to TRBD1 (5 bases). The CDR3 has 14 residues. The germline V gene encodes CDR1 LNHDA and CDR2 SQIVND (reference sequence). The V and J ends lost 3 bases and 4 bases respectively, with 7 bases between them. The CDR3 coding sequence is TGTGCCAGTAGTATTCGACAGGGGGCCAACGTCCTGACTTTC. Protein product: CASSIRQGANVLTF.

Comment on this clone: A read error may produce the germline difference seen at one junction end. The chain links TRBV7-7 to TRBJ2-7; 13 bases line up with TRBD2. Germline CDR1 SSHAT, CDR2 FNYEAQ (reference sequence). This CDR3 has 15 amino acids. The CDR3 DNA sequence: TGTGCTAGCAGCTTAGGGACTAGCGGGATCTACGAGCAGTACTTC. Amino acids: CASSLGTSGIYEQYF.

The V gene is TRBV7-8, the J gene TRBJ1-2, with D possibly TRBD1 on 6 matching bases. CDR3 length: 15 residues. In germline, CDR1 is SGHVS, CDR2 FQNEAQ. The V end was cut by 7 bases, the J end by 1 base, with 16 bases between. The CDR3 bases are TGTGCCAGCACCACAGAGGGCAGGGGTAACTATGGCTACACCTTC. Translating gives CASTTEGRGNYGYTF.

There are a few counts of this clone. This sequence joins TRBV18 and TRBJ1-2; no clear D gene. The CDR3 totals 13 residues. The germline CDR1 and CDR2 sequences are KGHSH and LQKENI. V was cut by 6 bases and J by 1 base, with 9 bases left in between. As DNA, the CDR3 is TGTGCCAGCTCTCCCACTGATAACTATGGCTACACCTTC. This sequence encodes CASSPTDNYGYTF.

V usage is TRBV7-2 and J usage is TRBJ2-3; 10 bases match TRBD2. V shed 7 bases and J 2 bases; nucleotides not matched to a gene: 6. The CDR3 consists of 15 residues. Germline V gene sequence: CDR1 SGHTA, CDR2 FQGNSA. CDR3 sequence reads: CASNRGLADTDTQYF. CDR3 coding DNA: TGTGCCAGCAACCGAGGACTAGCGGACACAGATACGCAGTATTTT.

This chain uses TRBV11-3 with TRBJ2-3; D gene unclear. V was cut by 1 base and J by 3 bases, with 2 bases left in between. This CDR3 is 12 amino acids long. CDR1 SGHNT and CDR2 YENEEA come from the germline V gene. This CDR3 reads CASSLGTDTQYF. As DNA, the CDR3 is TGTGCCAGCAGCTTAGGAACAGATACGCAGTATTTT. Together with reference TRBV11-3 and TRBJ2-3, the CDR3 gives the full variable domain: EAGVVQSPRYKIIEKKQPVAFWCNPISGHNTLYWYLQNLGQGPELLIRYENEEAVDDSQLPKDRFSAERLKGVDSTLKIQPAELGDSAVYLCASSLGTDTQYFGPGTRLTVL.

V gene TRBV5-6 combines with J gene TRBJ2-2, with 7 positions matching TRBD2. With V trimmed by 2 bases and J by 1 base, 5 bases remained unmatched. The CDR3 extends over 16 amino acids. Germline CDR1 SGHDT, CDR2 YYEEEE. CDR3 DNA: TGTGCCAGCAGCTTTGTAAGCGGGGTGAACACCGGGGAGCTGTTTTTT. Protein sequence: CASSFVSGVNTGELFF.

V gene TRBV7-2 combines with J gene TRBJ2-3; 12 bases agree with TRBD2. Per germline, CDR1 SGHTA and CDR2 FQGNSA. The trim removed 5 bases at V and 4 bases at J, leaving 7 bases unmatched. The CDR3 runs to 16 residues. The CDR3 DNA reads TGTGCCAGCAGCCCACGGCTAGCGGGGGGGGCAGATACGCAGTATTTT. This gives the protein CASSPRLAGGADTQYF.

The V and J genes are TRBV9 and TRBJ1-6, with D perhaps TRBD1 (5 bases). Trimming left V 0 bases short and J 4 bases short, with 11 bases between. Germline CDR1 is SGDLS and CDR2 is YYNGEE. The CDR3 is 16 residues long. CDR3 sequence: CASSVEEGRYNSPLHF. The CDR3 DNA sequence: TGTGCCAGCAGCGTAGAGGAGGGGAGATATAATTCACCCCTCCACTTT.